This T cell receptor (beta chain) was profiled in a study of CD8 T cells in ankylosing spondylitis. Study-level results: Past studies reported some motif variants in reactive arthritis synovial fluid and blood. Disease-linked clones were reportedly significantly enriched in matched ankylosing spondylitis synovial fluid.

On this clonotype: Its antigen is still unknown.

The V end was cut by 0 bases, the J end by 3 bases, with 12 bases between. This CDR3 has 14 residues. Germline CDR1 is DFQATT and CDR2 is SNEGSKA (reference sequence). Libraries of TCR beta came from quantitative 5'-RACE with molecular barcodes. One entry per CDR3 protein, called by TCRdb with MiXCR from the 5' RACE reads. The table lists 150,000 to 250,000 distinct CDR3 sequences, about 13% of them singletons, with 15% to 20% in the top ten. This clonotype originated in a male donor with ankylosing spondylitis or in good health (not recorded which). The sample taken for sequencing was blood, either unsorted or a sorted T cell fraction (not recorded which). This rearrangement joins TRBV20-1 to TRBJ2-7; D possibly corresponds to TRBD1 (6 bases). In DNA, the CDR3 is TGCAGTGCTAGAGATCCACAGGGCCGCTACGAGCAGTACTTC. Amino acid sequence: CSARDPQGRYEQYF.